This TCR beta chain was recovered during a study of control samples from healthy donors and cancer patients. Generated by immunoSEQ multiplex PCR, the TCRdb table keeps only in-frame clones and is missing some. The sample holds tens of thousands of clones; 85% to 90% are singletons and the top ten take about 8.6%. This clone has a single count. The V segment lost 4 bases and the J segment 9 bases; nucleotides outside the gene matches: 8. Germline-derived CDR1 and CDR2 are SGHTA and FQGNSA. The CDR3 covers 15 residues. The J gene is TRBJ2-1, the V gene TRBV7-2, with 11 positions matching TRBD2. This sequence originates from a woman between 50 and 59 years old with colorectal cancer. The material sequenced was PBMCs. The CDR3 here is CASSSIAGGRGEQFF. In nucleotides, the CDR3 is TGTGCCAGCAGCTCGATAGCGGGGGGGCGAGGTGAGCAGTTCTTC. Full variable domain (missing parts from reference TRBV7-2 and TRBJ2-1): GAGVSQSPSNKVTEKGKDVELRCDPISGHTALYWYRQSLGQGLEFLIYFQGNSAPDKSGLPSDRFSAERTGGSVSTLTIQRTQQEDSAVYLCASSSIAGGRGEQFFGPGTRLTVL.